The clone carrying this TCR beta chain was picked up a small number of times. This sample was taken from a study of regulatory T cells in long-lasting Graves disease. On the study more broadly: Antithyroid drug intake by newly diagnosed Graves' patients had lasted under 3 months.

Both iRepertoire HTBI primers and Arm-PCR of CDR3 regions were used to build the TCR beta libraries. In the source study's methods: Identified segments across samples numbered roughly 60 TRBV and about 15 TRBJ. TCRdb reanalysed the multiplex PCR reads using MiXCR and keeps one entry per CDR3 protein. TCRdb, not the authors, supplied the V and J calls. The table includes roughly 440,000 distinct CDR3 sequences, roughly 15% detected once. Time point denoted: newly diagnosed GD, antithyroid drugs for less than 3 months. From PBMCs, RNA was extracted and then used to make the TCR library. These same records also appear under a second study, on T cells in Graves' hyperthyroidism and ophthalmopathy. That source notes: In blood, most of the thyroid clonotypes expanded above 0.001 were also present.

This specimen was peripheral blood mononuclear cells (PBMCs), taken at new diagnosis, from a patient treated with antithyroid drugs. This clonotype originated in a woman between 18 and 29 years old with Graves disease.

Here the CDR3 DNA reads TGTGCCAGCAGTTTATTTACTAGCGGGGGAGGCGTTTTTGATGAGCAGTTCTTC. It translates to CASSLFTSGGGVFDEQFF. V and J are TRBV27 and TRBJ2-1; 11 bases fit TRBD2. Germline trimming cut 1 base from V and 8 bases from J; bases unmatched to any gene: 13. The CDR3 consists of 18 residues. The V gene's germline CDR1 is MNHEY and CDR2 SMNVEV (reference sequence).